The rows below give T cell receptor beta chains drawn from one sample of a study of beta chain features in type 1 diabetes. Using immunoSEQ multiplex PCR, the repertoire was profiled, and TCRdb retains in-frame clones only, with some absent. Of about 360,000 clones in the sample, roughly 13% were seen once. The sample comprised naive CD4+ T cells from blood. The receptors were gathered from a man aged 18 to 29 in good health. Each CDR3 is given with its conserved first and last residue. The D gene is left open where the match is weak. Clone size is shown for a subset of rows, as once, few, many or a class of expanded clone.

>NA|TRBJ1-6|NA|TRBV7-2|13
TGTGCCAGCGGTGGGGCTTGGGATTCACCCCTCCACTTT
CASGGAWDSPLHF
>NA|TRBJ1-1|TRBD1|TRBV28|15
TGTGCCAGCAGATTATTGGACAGGAAGAACACTGAAGCTTTCTTT
CASRLLDRKNTEAFF
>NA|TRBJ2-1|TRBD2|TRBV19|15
TGTGCCAGTAGTATCCGGCTAGCGGGGGCTTACGAGCAGTTCTTC
CASSIRLAGAYEQFF
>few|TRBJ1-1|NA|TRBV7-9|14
TGTGCCAGCAGCCCCCACTTGATATACACTGAAGCTTTCTTT
CASSPHLIYTEAFF
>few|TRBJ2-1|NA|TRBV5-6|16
TGTGCCAGCAGCTTGTACGGGATCTTGGTGTTCAATGAGCAGTTCTTC
CASSLYGILVFNEQFF
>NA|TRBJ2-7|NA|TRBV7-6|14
TGTGCCAGCAGCTTAGATCTGGGAGCCTACGAGCAGTACTTC
CASSLDLGAYEQYF
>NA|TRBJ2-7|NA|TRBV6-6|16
TGTGCCAGCAGTTACTCGACCTGGACAGCCTCCTACGAGCAGTACTTC
CASSYSTWTASYEQYF
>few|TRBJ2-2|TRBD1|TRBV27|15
TGTGCCAGCAGCCCCCGGGGACAGGGACCCGGGGAGCTGTTTTTT
CASSPRGQGPGELFF
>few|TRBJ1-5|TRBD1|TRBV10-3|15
TGTGCCATCAGTGAACAGGGGGGGAGCAATCAGCCCCAGCATTTT
CAISEQGGSNQPQHF
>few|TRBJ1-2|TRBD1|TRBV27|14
TGTGCCAGCAGTTGGGGGGACAGGGACTCCGGCTACACCTTC
CASSWGDRDSGYTF
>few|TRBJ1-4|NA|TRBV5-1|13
TGCGCCAGCGCCGGGACTCAAAATGAAAAACTGTTTTTT
CASAGTQNEKLFF
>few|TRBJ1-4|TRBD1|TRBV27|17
TGTGCCAGCAGGAGGGACAGAAGTCGTCTCGCTAATGAAAAACTGTTTTTT
CASRRDRSRLANEKLFF
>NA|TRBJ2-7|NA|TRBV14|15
TGTGCCAGCAGCCGAGGGACATCGATACCCCGCGAGCAGTACTTC
CASSRGTSIPREQYF
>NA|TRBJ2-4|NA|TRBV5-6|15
TGTGCCAGCAGCTTGGCCCAGGGTCTCAAAAACATTCAGTACTTC
CASSLAQGLKNIQYF
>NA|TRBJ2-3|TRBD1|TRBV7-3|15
TGTGCCAGCAGCCGAGACAGGGGTCGTCGAGATACGCAGTATTTT
CASSRDRGRRDTQYF
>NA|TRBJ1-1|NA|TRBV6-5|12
TGTGCCAGCAGTACCTCCGGCACTGAAGCTTTCTTT
CASSTSGTEAFF
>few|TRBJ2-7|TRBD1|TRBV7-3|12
TGTGCCAGCAGCCTCGGACAGGCCGAGCAGTACTTC
CASSLGQAEQYF
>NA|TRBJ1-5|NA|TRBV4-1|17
TGCGCCAGCAGCCTCGTACCGGGAGCCGGGAATGGACAGCCCCAGCATTTT
CASSLVPGAGNGQPQHF
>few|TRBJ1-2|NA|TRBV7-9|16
TGTGCCAGCAGCCTGGACAACTGGTCCCCTAACTATGGCTACACCTTC
CASSLDNWSPNYGYTF
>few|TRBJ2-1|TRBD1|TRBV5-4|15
TGTGCCAGCAGCTATCCGGACAGGGCTTGGAGTGAGCAGTTCTTC
CASSYPDRAWSEQFF
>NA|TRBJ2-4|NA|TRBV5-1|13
TGCGCCAGCAGAGACAGGCCTGGGAACATTCAGTACTTC
CASRDRPGNIQYF
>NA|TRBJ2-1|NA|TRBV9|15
TGTGCCAGCAACCCCTCGACTGACTCCTACAATGAGCAGTTCTTC
CASNPSTDSYNEQFF
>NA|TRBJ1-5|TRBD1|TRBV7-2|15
TGTGCCAGCAGCCTGGACAGGGGGCATTGGCAGCCCCAGCATTTT
CASSLDRGHWQPQHF
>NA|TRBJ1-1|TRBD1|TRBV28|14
TGTGCCAGCAGTCAGGGGGCCGAGTTTCTCGAAGCTTTCTTT
CASSQGAEFLEAFF
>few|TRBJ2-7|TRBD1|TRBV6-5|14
TGTGCCAGCAGTTGGGACAGGGGCCCATACGAGCAGTACTTC
CASSWDRGPYEQYF
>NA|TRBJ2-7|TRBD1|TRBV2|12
TGTGCCAGCAGGGACAGGTCTAACGAGCAGTACTTC
CASRDRSNEQYF
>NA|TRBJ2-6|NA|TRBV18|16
TGTGCCAGCTCACCGAATAGTTATTCTGGGGCCAACGTCCTGACTTTC
CASSPNSYSGANVLTF
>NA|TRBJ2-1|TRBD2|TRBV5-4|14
TGTGCCAGCAGCTCCCTAGCGGGGGATCATGAGCAGTTCTTC
CASSSLAGDHEQFF
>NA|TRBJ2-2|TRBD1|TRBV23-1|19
TGCGCCAGCAGTCAATCGCTAAAGACAGGGTGGGGGAACACCGGGGAGCTGTTTTTT
CASSQSLKTGWGNTGELFF
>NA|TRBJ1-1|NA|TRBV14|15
TGTGCCAGCAGCCCAGTTTTGGACAGCTCCACTGAAGCTTTCTTT
CASSPVLDSSTEAFF
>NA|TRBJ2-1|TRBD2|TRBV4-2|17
TGTGCCAGCAGCCAACTAGGGACTAGCGGGAGCTACAATGAGCAGTTCTTC
CASSQLGTSGSYNEQFF
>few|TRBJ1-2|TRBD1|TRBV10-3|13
TGTGCCACCCGGACAGGGAGTACCTATGGCTACACCTTC
CATRTGSTYGYTF
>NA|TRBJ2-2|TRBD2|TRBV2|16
TGTGCCAGCAGTGAATCTGACCTAGCGGCCACCGGGGAGCTGTTTTTT
CASSESDLAATGELFF
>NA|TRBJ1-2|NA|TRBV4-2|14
TGTGCCAGCAGCCAAGGGGGGGGCGTCTATGGCTACACCTTC
CASSQGGGVYGYTF
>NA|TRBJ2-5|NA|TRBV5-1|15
TGCGCCAGCAGCCTGGGGGGGCGGAGAGAAGAGACCCAGTACTTC
CASSLGGRREETQYF
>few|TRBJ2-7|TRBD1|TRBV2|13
TGTGCCAGCGGAGTGACAGGGACCTACGAGCAGTACTTC
CASGVTGTYEQYF
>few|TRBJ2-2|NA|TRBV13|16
TGTGCCAGCAGCTATATGTCAGGGTTCGGGACCGGGGAGCTGTTTTTT
CASSYMSGFGTGELFF
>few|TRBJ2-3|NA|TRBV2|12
TGTGCCAGCAGTAAAACAGGAGATACGCAGTATTTT
CASSKTGDTQYF
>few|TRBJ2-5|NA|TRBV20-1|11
TGCAGTGCTGGGTCGGGTAGCCTATCGTACTTC
CSAGSGSLSYF
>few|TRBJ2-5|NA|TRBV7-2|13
TGTGCCAGCAGCCAATTTTCATTGGAGACCCAGTACTTC
CASSQFSLETQYF
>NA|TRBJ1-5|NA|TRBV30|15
TGTGCCTGGAGCCTCGGGGGTGATGGCAATCAGCCCCAGCATTTT
CAWSLGGDGNQPQHF
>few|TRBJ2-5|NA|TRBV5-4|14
TGTGCCAGCAGCCGTGCAGACAACCAAGAGACCCAGTACTTC
CASSRADNQETQYF
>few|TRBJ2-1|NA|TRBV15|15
TGTGCCACCAGCAGAGAACAGGGCTCCTACAATGAGCAGTTCTTC
CATSREQGSYNEQFF
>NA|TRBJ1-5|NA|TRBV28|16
TGTGCCAGCAGTTTAGTGGCGGCATTTAACAATCAGCCCCAGCATTTT
CASSLVAAFNNQPQHF
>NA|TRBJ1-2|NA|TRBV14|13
TGTGCCAGCAGCCAAGACACAAACTATGGCTACACCTTC
CASSQDTNYGYTF
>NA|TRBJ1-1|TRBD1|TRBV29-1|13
TGCAGCGTCGTTGACAGGGCGAACACTGAAGCTTTCTTT
CSVVDRANTEAFF
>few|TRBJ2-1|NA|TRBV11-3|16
TGTGCCAGCAGCCCAGACGATGCAGGGTCGGTCAATGAGCAGTTCTTC
CASSPDDAGSVNEQFF
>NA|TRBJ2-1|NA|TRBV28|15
TGTGCCAGCAGTCCACCCGGACTACGCTACAATGAGCAGTTCTTC
CASSPPGLRYNEQFF
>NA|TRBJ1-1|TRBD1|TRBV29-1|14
TGCAGCGTTGAGACGACAGGGGGAGGCACTGAAGCTTTCTTT
CSVETTGGGTEAFF
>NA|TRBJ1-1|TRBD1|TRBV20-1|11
TGCAGTGCTCGGGCAGGGGGGAGCAGACCCTTT
CSARAGGSRPF
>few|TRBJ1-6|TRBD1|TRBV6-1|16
TGTGCCAGCAGTGCCACTCCGACAGGGGAAAATTCACCCCTCCACTTT
CASSATPTGENSPLHF
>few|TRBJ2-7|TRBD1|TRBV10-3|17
TGTGCCATCAGTGAGTCAAGACTAAGGACAGGGGGCTACGAGCAGTACTTC
CAISESRLRTGGYEQYF
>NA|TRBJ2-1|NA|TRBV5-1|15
TGCGCCAGCAGCTTTGGGACACCACCACGGAATGAGCAGTTCTTC
CASSFGTPPRNEQFF
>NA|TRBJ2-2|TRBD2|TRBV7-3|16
TGTGCCAGCAGCTTAACACGGGACTACCCCTCCGGGGAGCTGTTTTTT
CASSLTRDYPSGELFF
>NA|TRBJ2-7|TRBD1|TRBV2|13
TGTGCCAGCAGGCAGGGGGCTACCTACGAGCAGTACTTC
CASRQGATYEQYF
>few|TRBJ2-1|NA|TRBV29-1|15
TGCAGCGTTGAATTGCCAGCGGATACCTACAATGAGCAGTTCTTC
CSVELPADTYNEQFF
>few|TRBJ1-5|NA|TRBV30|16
TGTGCCTGGAAAAGGGGGAATTCCCTTCGCAATCAGCCCCAGCATTTT
CAWKRGNSLRNQPQHF